The 31 T cell receptor beta chains below come from one sample, sequenced in a study of glioma-infiltrating T cells after dendritic cell vaccination. Produced via immunoSEQ multiplex PCR; TCRdb's table is partial and in-frame only. The sample yields approximately 82,000 clones, 70% to 90% seen once. Sequencing was performed on blood, taken before dendritic cell vaccination. The receptors derive from a human donor with glioblastoma.

The CDR3: CASSLVFRDNLYEQYF. CDR3 DNA sequence: TGTGCCAGCAGCTTAGTGTTCCGGGACAATCTCTACGAGCAGTACTTC. The chain links TRBV7-2 to TRBJ2-7; tentative D call: TRBD1 (6 bases). There are 16 residues in the CDR3. V was shortened by 1 base and J by 3 bases, with 16 bases between the two germline ends. Germline V gene sequence: CDR1 SGHTA, CDR2 FQGNSA.

The rearrangement joins TRBV28 to TRBJ1-1; D uncertain. Germline CDR1 and CDR2: MDHEN and SYDVKM. V gave up 5 bases and J gave up 2 bases, with 18 bases separating them. The CDR3 has 16 amino acids. In nucleotides, the CDR3 is TGTGCCAGCAGTCGACCACCTGAGGGAGGAAACACTGAAGCTTTCTTT. Protein sequence: CASSRPPEGGNTEAFF.

This chain links TRBV2 with TRBJ1-2; the D is unclear. The CDR3 spans 15 residues. The V gene lost 4 bases and the J gene lost 4 bases, with 16 bases spanning the gap. CDR1 is SNHLY, CDR2 FYNNEI, per germline. The CDR3 protein is CASSGEGLTGYGYTF. CDR3 coding DNA: TGTGCCAGCAGTGGGGAAGGACTGACGGGCTATGGCTACACCTTC.

V usage is TRBV9 and J usage is TRBJ2-3; D call uncertain. The CDR3 loop spans 17 amino acids. Per the germline V gene, CDR1 is SGDLS and CDR2 is YYNGEE. The ends were cut back, 0 bases at V and 0 bases at J, with 14 bases in the middle. CDR3 bases: TGTGCCAGCAGCGTAGGGTATTCGGTACTCAGCACAGATACGCAGTATTTT. Its protein is CASSVGYSVLSTDTQYF.

This chain joins TRBV6-5 and TRBJ2-7; TRBD1 aligns across 7 bases. V shed 0 bases, J shed 2 bases, and the junction held 4 bases outside the gene matches. This CDR3 is 15 amino acids long. CDR1 and CDR2 from the germline V gene are MNHEY and SVGAGI. The CDR3 spells CASSYSGGETYEQYF. CDR3 nucleotide sequence: TGTGCCAGCAGTTACTCAGGGGGCGAGACCTACGAGCAGTACTTC.

V gene TRBV7-9 combines with J gene TRBJ1-2; 7 nucleotides line up with TRBD1. V trimming: 5 bases; J trimming: 4 bases; junction bases outside the gene matches: 16. CDR1 and CDR2 (germline): SEHNR, FQNEAQ (reference sequence). This CDR3 is built from 17 residues. CDR3 sequence: CASSEDLGQPMIYGYTF. CDR3 sequence (DNA): TGTGCCAGCAGCGAAGACCTGGGACAGCCAATGATCTATGGCTACACCTTC.

The chain combines TRBV5-4 with TRBJ2-2, with 8 bases lining up with TRBD1. Germline V CDR1 and CDR2: SGHNT, YYREEE (reference sequence). The CDR3 spans 15 residues. The V gene end was trimmed by 6 bases and the J gene end by 5 bases; junction bases not matched to a gene: 9. The CDR3 spells CASKAGTGKTGELFF. CDR3 coding DNA: TGTGCCAGCAAAGCCGGGACAGGAAAGACCGGGGAGCTGTTTTTT.

Notes on this clone: One junction end does not reproduce the germline sequence, and a read error may be involved. The chain links TRBV11-3 to TRBJ2-3; 8 positions match TRBD2. Germline V gene data show CDR1 as SGHNT and CDR2 as YENEEA. This CDR3 spans 14 amino acids. The CDR3 nucleotides are TGTGCCAGCACCTTAGCGGGAAGCACAGATACGCAGTATTTT. Amino acid sequence: CASTLAGSTDTQYF.

This chain uses TRBV2 with TRBJ2-5, with 9 bases that match TRBD2. This CDR3 is built from 14 residues. The V gene's germline CDR1 is SNHLY and CDR2 FYNNEI. V lost 6 bases to trimming and J lost 9 bases; unmatched junction nucleotides: 11. This CDR3 reads CASSLGLAPMPQYF. The CDR3 DNA sequence: TGTGCCAGCAGCCTCGGACTAGCGCCAATGCCCCAGTACTTC.

This clone was picked up one time. The chain carries TRBV13 and TRBJ1-2; tentative D call: TRBD1 (5 bases). This CDR3 has 14 amino acids. V shed 2 bases and J shed 0 bases, with 7 bases lying between them. Germline V gene lookup returns CDR1 PRHDT and CDR2 FYEKMQ (reference sequence). The CDR3, as DNA: TGTGCCAGCAGCTTAACAGGCACTAACTATGGCTACACCTTC. Protein sequence: CASSLTGTNYGYTF. Looking up the rest from reference TRBV13 and TRBJ1-2 gives the full variable domain: AAGVIQSPRHLIKEKRETATLKCYPIPRHDTVYWYQQGPGQDPQFLISFYEKMQSDKGSIPDRFSAQQFSDYHSELNMSSLELGDSALYFCASSLTGTNYGYTFGSGTRLTVV.

The genes are TRBV5-1 and TRBJ2-1, with TRBD1 identical over 8 bases. CDR3 length: 15 amino acids. Germline CDR1 SGHRS, CDR2 YFSETQ. J was trimmed by 3 bases and V by 2 bases; bases with no gene match: 4. This chain's CDR3 is CASSLGDRNYNEQFF. CDR3 nucleotides: TGCGCCAGCAGCTTAGGGGACAGGAACTACAATGAGCAGTTCTTC. The whole variable domain, remainder taken from reference TRBV5-1 and TRBJ2-1, is KAGVTQTPRYLIKTRGQQVTLSCSPISGHRSVSWYQQTPGQGLQFLFEYFSETQRNKGNFPGRFSGRQFSNSRSEMNVSTLELGDSALYLCASSLGDRNYNEQFFGPGTRLTVL.

This clone was found a few times. The gene calls are TRBV5-4 and TRBJ1-6, with 7 bases fitting TRBD1. Trimming took 3 bases from V and 10 from J; bases not matched to a gene: 7. The CDR3 contains 14 residues. Germline assignment: CDR1 SGHNT and CDR2 YYREEE (reference sequence). The CDR3 is CASSYTGVVSPLHF. For the CDR3, the DNA is TGTGCCAGCAGCTATACAGGGGTCGTCTCACCCCTCCACTTT.

The genes are TRBV5-1 and TRBJ2-1, with 11 bases aligning to TRBD2. CDR1 and CDR2 from the germline V gene are SGHRS and YFSETQ. This CDR3 has 17 residues. With 3 bases clipped from V and 0 bases from J, the junction kept 5 bases outside the gene matches. CDR3 DNA sequence: TGCGCCAGCAGCTCGGGACTAGCGGAGAGCTCCTACAATGAGCAGTTCTTC. Residues: CASSSGLAESSYNEQFF.

The V call is TRBV21-1, the J call TRBJ1-1; TRBD1 is taken as the D call from the table, unchecked against the DNA. TRBV21-1 is flagged as a pseudogene. The CDR3 extends over 12 amino acids. This CDR3 is CASSKEGPEAFF. CDR3 nucleotides: TGTGCCAGCAGCAAAGAGGGGCCTGAAGCTTTCTTT.

The J gene is TRBJ2-1, the V gene TRBV30, with 7 bases fitting TRBD2. V was pared by 3 bases and J by 4 bases, with 6 bases of the junction left unmatched. This CDR3 has 14 amino acids. CDR1 and CDR2 (germline): GTSNPN, SVGIG (reference sequence). The CDR3 DNA reads as TGTGCCTGGAGGGCGGGAGAGGCGTACAATGAGCAGTTCTTC. It specifies CAWRAGEAYNEQFF.

The V call is TRBV6-5, the J call TRBJ1-2; D call uncertain. This CDR3 has 15 residues. The V end was cut by 0 bases, the J end by 5 bases, with 13 bases between. Germline assignment: CDR1 MNHEY and CDR2 SVGAGI. This CDR3 is CASSYSEGGRYGYTF. As DNA, the CDR3 is TGTGCCAGCAGTTACTCGGAGGGAGGGAGATATGGCTACACCTTC.

The chain employs TRBV9 and TRBJ2-1, with D unclear. This CDR3 region has 16 residues. Germline assignment: CDR1 SGDLS and CDR2 YYNGEE. V gave up 4 bases and J gave up 2 bases, with 16 bases separating them. CDR3: CASSPRSEPPYNEQFF. The CDR3 nucleotides are TGTGCCAGCAGCCCCCGTTCCGAGCCGCCCTACAATGAGCAGTTCTTC.

This clone was observed a few times. This sequence joins TRBV5-1 and TRBJ2-7, with 10 positions matching TRBD2. The CDR3 loop spans 16 amino acids. Germline trimming cut 5 bases from V and 0 bases from J; bases unmatched to any gene: 8. In germline, CDR1 is SGHRS, CDR2 YFSETQ. For the CDR3, the DNA is TGCGCCAGCAGAAGGCTAGCGGGAGATTCCTCCTACGAGCAGTACTTC. It translates to CASRRLAGDSSYEQYF.

V is TRBV5-4 and J is TRBJ2-7; D is ambiguous. The V end lost 0 bases, the J end lost 5 bases, and 12 bases lay between the germline ends. The CDR3 length is 14 residues. Germline values: CDR1 SGHNT, CDR2 YYREEE (reference sequence). The DNA of the CDR3 is TGTGCCAGCAGCTTGGGCGGCCGCCTCCACGAGCAGTACTTC. Translation: CASSLGGRLHEQYF.

The rearrangement uses TRBV7-6 and TRBJ2-2, with D perhaps matching TRBD2 (6 bases). The CDR3 runs to 15 residues. The V gene lost 5 bases and the J gene lost 2 bases, with 12 bases spanning the gap. Germline V lookup: CDR1 SGHVS, CDR2 FNYEAQ. The CDR3 coding sequence is TGTGCCAGCAGCCCCTCTAGCGTTAACACCGGGGAGCTGTTTTTT. It encodes CASSPSSVNTGELFF.

The chain has TRBV2 and TRBJ1-2; 10 bases line up with TRBD1. Trimming cost V 9 bases and J 2 bases; bases outside gene matches: 3. This CDR3 has 13 amino acids. CDR1 and CDR2 from the germline V gene are SNHLY and FYNNEI. CDR3 sequence: CASMDRGNYGYTF. In DNA form, the CDR3 reads TGTGCCAGTATGGACAGGGGGAACTATGGCTACACCTTC.

The V gene is TRBV5-3, the J gene TRBJ2-1, with 9 bases matching TRBD2. TRBV5-3 is designated an ORF whose function remains uncertain. The junction had 14 bases not matched to a gene; V was cut back by 4 bases and J by 6 bases. There are 17 residues in the CDR3. CDR3: CARSIQGSSGIGNEQFF. The CDR3 nucleotides read TGTGCCAGAAGCATCCAGGGATCTAGCGGGATAGGCAATGAGCAGTTCTTC.

The rearrangement links TRBV30 to TRBJ1-2, with D uncertain. From germline, CDR1 is GTSNPN and CDR2 SVGIG (reference sequence). This CDR3 has 14 amino acids. V was clipped by 2 bases and J by 1 base, with 11 bases between them. CDR3 protein: CAWSYGRINYGYTF. The CDR3 bases are TGTGCCTGGAGTTATGGCAGAATTAACTATGGCTACACCTTC.

This chain connects TRBV6-1 to TRBJ2-1; TRBD2 agrees at 10 bases. Trimming cost V 5 bases and J 2 bases; bases outside gene matches: 3. Germline CDR1 reads MNHNS; CDR2 reads SASEGT. This CDR3 spans 15 amino acids. The chain's CDR3 is CASSNSGGTYNEQFF. Written as DNA, the CDR3 is TGTGCCAGCAGTAATAGCGGGGGGACCTACAATGAGCAGTTCTTC.

Only one count was recorded for this clone. The chain has TRBV5-1 and TRBJ2-5, with 7 bases that match TRBD1. Germline loops: CDR1 SGHRS, CDR2 YFSETQ. The CDR3 is 15 amino acids. V was pared by 0 bases and J by 3 bases, with 5 bases of the junction left unmatched. In nucleotides, the CDR3 is TGCGCCAGCAGCTTGGCCGGGACAGAGAAAGAGACCCAGTACTTC. Amino acids: CASSLAGTEKETQYF.

The rearrangement uses TRBV5-1 and TRBJ2-3; tentatively, D is TRBD2 (6 bases). This CDR3 region has 15 residues. Trimming took off 1 base at V and 0 bases at J, with 9 bases between the two ends. Germline assignment: CDR1 SGHRS and CDR2 YFSETQ. In DNA form, the CDR3 reads TGCGCCAGCAGCTTGCCCGGGACTAGCACAGATACGCAGTATTTT. It is translated as CASSLPGTSTDTQYF.

The gene calls are TRBV30 and TRBJ1-2, with D maybe TRBD1 (5 bases). The V and J ends lost 1 base and 4 bases respectively, with 10 bases between them. The germline V gene encodes CDR1 GTSNPN and CDR2 SVGIG (reference sequence). The CDR3 runs 13 residues. This CDR3 is CAWSDAGPYGYTF. CDR3 sequence (DNA): TGTGCCTGGAGTGACGCAGGGCCCTATGGCTACACCTTC. The full variable domain, its missing parts supplied by reference TRBV30 and TRBJ1-2, is SQTIHQWPATLVQPVGSPLSLECTVEGTSNPNLYWYRQAAGRGLQLLFYSVGIGQISSEVPQNLSASRPQDRQFILSSKKLLLSDSGFYLCAWSDAGPYGYTFGSGTRLTVV.

V is TRBV7-2 and J is TRBJ1-4; weak D call: TRBD1 (5 bases). Germline CDR1 and CDR2: SGHTA and FQGNSA. The CDR3 length is 15 residues. V was trimmed by 2 bases and J by 5 bases, leaving 12 bases between them. The CDR3 reads CASSLPGRANEKLFF. Written as DNA, the CDR3 is TGTGCCAGCAGCTTACCAGGCAGGGCGAATGAAAAACTGTTTTTT.

This chain connects TRBV2 to TRBJ1-1; 7 nucleotides align to TRBD1. This CDR3 comprises 13 residues. The J segment lost 10 bases and the V segment lost 3 bases, leaving 8 bases of the junction unmatched. Germline V gene lookup returns CDR1 SNHLY and CDR2 FYNNEI. The CDR3 region has the DNA TGTGCCAGCAGTGATAAGAGTGCAGGGGGAGCTTTCTTT. The encoded protein is CASSDKSAGGAFF.

The chain couples TRBV30 to TRBJ1-1, with TRBD1 matching over 9 bases. The CDR3 has 17 residues. Germline V gene sequence: CDR1 GTSNPN, CDR2 SVGIG (reference sequence). Trimming at V came to 5 bases and at J to 3 bases, leaving 16 bases not matched to a gene. DNA for the CDR3: TGTGCCTGGGGGTCGGGGGAGATACAGGGGGCTGACACTGAAGCTTTCTTT. This translates into CAWGSGEIQGADTEAFF.

The rearrangement links TRBV5-6 to TRBJ2-1, with D maybe TRBD1 (6 bases). The V end lost 0 bases, the J end lost 0 bases, and 10 bases lay between the germline ends. This CDR3 contains 16 residues. Germline V gives CDR1 SGHDT, CDR2 YYEEEE. In DNA, the CDR3 is TGTGCCAGCAGCTTGGACAGGGTCAGCTCCTACAATGAGCAGTTCTTC. Protein product: CASSLDRVSSYNEQFF.